Described below is a single TCR beta chain sequence and its context. The target antigen is unknown. This sample is part of a study of blood T cells in healthy people across ages. Whole-study findings and limits: Possibly, changes in expanded clonotypes were confounded because donor CMV status was unknown. Older age coincided with a roughly linear decline in TCR beta diversity per million T cells.

Primed by a sample-barcoded 5' primer and a J-beta primer mix, a second PCR proceeded for about 6 to 12 cycles. A minimum of 2.5 million CDR3-containing paired-end reads was obtained for each sample. TCRdb re-derived calls from the 5' RACE reads in MiXCR, one entry per CDR3 protein. The sample holds roughly 1.5 million distinct CDR3 sequences, roughly two fifths seen once. The CDR3 contains 15 residues. Germline V CDR1 and CDR2: KGHSY, FQNENV. Sequences were obtained from blood. The J gene is TRBJ2-1, the V gene TRBV16; D ambiguous. The J call may be mistaken, given a closer DNA end match to TRBJ2-7. This TCR was sampled from a woman aged 18-29 years in good health. The CDR3 DNA sequence: TGTGCCAGCAGCCAATCAAGGAGCTCCTACAATGAGCAGTACTTC. Translating gives CASSQSRSSYNEQYF.